The subject of this entry is one T cell receptor beta chain. The CDR3 loop spans 14 amino acids. Germline CDR1 GTSNPN, CDR2 SVGIG (reference sequence). Trimming pared 4 bases from V and 4 bases from J, leaving 14 bases between. The data belong to a study of cytomegalovirus exposure and HLA in healthy donors. Amplification used 60 Vbeta primers and 13 Jbeta primers. Data came from immunoSEQ multiplex PCR; TCRdb stores just in-frame clones and leaves some out. Found here are 80,000 to 95,000 clones, over 60% of them singletons; the top ten hold around 6%. The sample comprised PBMCs. The chain employs TRBV30 and TRBJ2-1; D call uncertain. This sequence originates from a female donor in good health and CMV-seronegative. The CDR3 loop reads CAWNPSTTYNEQFF. As DNA, the CDR3 is TGTGCCTGGAATCCCTCCACCACTTACAATGAGCAGTTCTTC. The complete variable domain, with remaining parts taken from reference TRBV30 and TRBJ2-1, reads SQTIHQWPATLVQPVGSPLSLECTVEGTSNPNLYWYRQAAGRGLQLLFYSVGIGQISSEVPQNLSASRPQDRQFILSSKKLLLSDSGFYLCAWNPSTTYNEQFFGPGTRLTVL.